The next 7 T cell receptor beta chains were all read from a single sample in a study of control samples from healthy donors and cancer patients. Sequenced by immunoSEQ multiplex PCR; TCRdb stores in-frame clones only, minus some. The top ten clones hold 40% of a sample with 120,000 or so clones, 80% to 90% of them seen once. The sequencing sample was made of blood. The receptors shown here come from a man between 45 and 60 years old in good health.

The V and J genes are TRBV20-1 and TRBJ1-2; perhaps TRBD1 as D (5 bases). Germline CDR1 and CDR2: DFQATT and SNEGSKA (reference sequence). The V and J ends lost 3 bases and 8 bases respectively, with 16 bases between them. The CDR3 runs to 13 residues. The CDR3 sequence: CSASVFGGGGYTF. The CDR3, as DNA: TGCAGTGCTAGTGTGTTCGGGGGTGGCGGCTACACCTTC.

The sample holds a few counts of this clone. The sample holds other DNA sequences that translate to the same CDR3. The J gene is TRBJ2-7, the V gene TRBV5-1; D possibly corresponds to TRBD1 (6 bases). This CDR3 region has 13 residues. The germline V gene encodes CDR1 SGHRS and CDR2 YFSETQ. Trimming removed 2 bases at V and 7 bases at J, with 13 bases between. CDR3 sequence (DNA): TGCGCCAGCAGCTTTGGGGGAACAGGGGAGCAGTACTTC. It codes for CASSFGGTGEQYF.

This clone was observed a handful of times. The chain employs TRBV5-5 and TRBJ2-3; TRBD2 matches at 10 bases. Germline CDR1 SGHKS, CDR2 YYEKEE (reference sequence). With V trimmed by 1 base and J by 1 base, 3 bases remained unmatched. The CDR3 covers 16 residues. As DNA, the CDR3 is TGTGCCAGCAGCTTGCCACTAGCGGGGCGCACAGATACGCAGTATTTT. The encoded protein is CASSLPLAGRTDTQYF.

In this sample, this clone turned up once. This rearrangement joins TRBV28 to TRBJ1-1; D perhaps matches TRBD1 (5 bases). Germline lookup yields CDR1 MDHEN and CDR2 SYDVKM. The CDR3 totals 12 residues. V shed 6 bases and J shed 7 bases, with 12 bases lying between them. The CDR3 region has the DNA TGTGCCAGCAGGTCAGGGACTTTTGAAGCTTTCTTT. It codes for CASRSGTFEAFF.

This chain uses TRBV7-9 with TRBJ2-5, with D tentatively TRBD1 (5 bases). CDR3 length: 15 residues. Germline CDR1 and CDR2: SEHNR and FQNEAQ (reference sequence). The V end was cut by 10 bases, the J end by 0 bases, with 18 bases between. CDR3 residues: CATKAGFEYQETQYF. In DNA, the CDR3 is TGTGCCACCAAAGCAGGGTTCGAGTACCAAGAGACCCAGTACTTC.

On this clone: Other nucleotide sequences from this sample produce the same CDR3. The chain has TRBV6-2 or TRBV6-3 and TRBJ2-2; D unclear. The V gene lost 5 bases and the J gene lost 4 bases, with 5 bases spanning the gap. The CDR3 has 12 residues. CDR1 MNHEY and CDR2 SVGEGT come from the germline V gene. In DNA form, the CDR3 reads TGTGCCAGCAGTCCGGGCACCGGGGAGCTGTTTTTT. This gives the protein CASSPGTGELFF.

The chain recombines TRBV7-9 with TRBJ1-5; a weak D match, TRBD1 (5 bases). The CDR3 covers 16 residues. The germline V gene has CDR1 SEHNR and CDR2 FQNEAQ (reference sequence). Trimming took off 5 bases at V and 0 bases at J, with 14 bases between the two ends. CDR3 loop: CASSGKDSHSNQPQHF. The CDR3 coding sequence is TGTGCCAGCAGCGGGAAAGACAGCCATAGCAATCAGCCCCAGCATTTT.